A selection of T cell receptor beta chains follows, all from one sample in a study of breast tumors, draining lymph nodes, adjacent tissues. TCRdb independently ran MiXCR on the multiplex PCR reads; one entry per CDR3 protein. The sample lists some 170,000 distinct CDR3 sequences, around a third occurring once. Sample: axillary lymph node tissue. These receptors were taken from a female donor with breast cancer. Some clones in this sample may be carry-over from other donors' samples. The CDR3 runs from the conserved cysteine through the conserved F or W. Each record gives: CDR3 length, J gene, clone size, V gene, CDR3 protein. Clone size is stated in some rows and not others, as once, few, many or a class when expanded.

13,TRBJ2-7,-,TRBV29-1,CSVIRASTYEQYF
14,TRBJ1-2,many,TRBV5-6,CASSLGRGTWGYTF
15,TRBJ2-7,-,TRBV28,CASSNYGGGHYEQYF
15,TRBJ2-3,-,TRBV5-1,CASSLRLAATDPRYF
16,TRBJ2-3,many,TRBV12-3/TRBV12-4,CASTPSRTDYLDTQYF
15,TRBJ2-7,many,TRBV27,CASSLAGGDSYEQYF
13,TRBJ1-5,many,TRBV10-3,CAISGEGFQPQHF
15,TRBJ1-2,many,TRBV4-1,CASSQETQANYGYTF
14,TRBJ2-7,many,TRBV4-3,CASSRVLKNYEQYF
15,TRBJ2-5,many,TRBV6-5,CASSHSMLGGETQYF
17,TRBJ2-5,many,TRBV2,CASSENLRTSGGKTQYF
17,TRBJ2-5,few,TRBV7-7,CASSSLGQGRGLETQYF
15,TRBJ1-3,-,TRBV20-1,CSAGGAWLSGNTIYF
15,TRBJ2-1,many,TRBV20-1,CSAPQGTSGSYEQFF
13,TRBJ1-5,many,TRBV27,CASRTGGGEPQHF
17,TRBJ2-6,many,TRBV7-3,CASSSQGTLSGANVLTF
15,TRBJ1-2,-,TRBV6-2/TRBV6-3,CASSWGTGTGRGYTF
18,TRBJ2-7,many,TRBV6-5,CASSHSNTGTGGYYEQYF
14,TRBJ2-1,-,TRBV10-3,CAIIRGDSYNEQFF
14,TRBJ2-1,once,TRBV29-1,CSSARTGSYNEQFF
11,TRBJ2-2,many,TRBV12-3/TRBV12-4,CATGLTGELFF
15,TRBJ1-1,-,TRBV20-1,CSARTVAPNTAEAFF
16,TRBJ1-5,-,TRBV20-1,CSASISTGGANQPQHF
16,TRBJ2-1,many,TRBV24-1,CATSSGLAGGYNEQFF
13,TRBJ2-7,many,TRBV4-1,CASSQDLAYEQYF
11,TRBJ2-7,many,TRBV20-1,CSVEGRGEQYF
16,TRBJ1-4,-,TRBV3-1,CAGSQVTQGRVEKLSF
18,TRBJ2-5,-,TRBV27,CASSPDLPRDLHGETQYF
12,TRBJ2-7,many,TRBV28,CASSSETKKQYF
20,TRBJ1-6,-,TRBV20-1,CSAREKGGLARDSRNSPLHF
13,TRBJ1-5,-,TRBV27,CASRRDTNQPQHF
11,TRBJ1-3,once,TRBV11-3,CASSRTGFIYF
14,TRBJ2-7,many,TRBV7-9,CASSLGGTAWEQYF
13,TRBJ2-5,many,TRBV10-1,CASSETGAETQYF
17,TRBJ2-3,many,TRBV5-1,CASSLFSRETSTDTQYF
16,TRBJ1-6,-,TRBV6-5,CASSHSRRQGKSPLHF
14,TRBJ1-6,many,TRBV9,CASSWGQGNSPLHF
15,TRBJ2-7,many,TRBV5-4,CATPGERGGSDEQYF
15,TRBJ2-5,few,TRBV5-5,CASSGAGTREETQYF
11,TRBJ2-3,many,TRBV28,CASGTERAQYF
9,TRBJ2-7,-,TRBV29-1,CQLTTAQYF
14,TRBJ2-3,-,TRBV15,CATSRAGSTDTLYF
14,TRBJ1-2,-,TRBV7-9,CASSFYSGNYGYTF
15,TRBJ2-2,many,TRBV7-9,CASSKTGGQGGELFF
16,TRBJ2-5,-,TRBV5-1,CASSLGQGAPGETQYF
16,TRBJ1-1,-,TRBV14,CASSRGGARGITEAFF
15,TRBJ1-6,many,TRBV5-8,CASSQQGSYNSPLHF